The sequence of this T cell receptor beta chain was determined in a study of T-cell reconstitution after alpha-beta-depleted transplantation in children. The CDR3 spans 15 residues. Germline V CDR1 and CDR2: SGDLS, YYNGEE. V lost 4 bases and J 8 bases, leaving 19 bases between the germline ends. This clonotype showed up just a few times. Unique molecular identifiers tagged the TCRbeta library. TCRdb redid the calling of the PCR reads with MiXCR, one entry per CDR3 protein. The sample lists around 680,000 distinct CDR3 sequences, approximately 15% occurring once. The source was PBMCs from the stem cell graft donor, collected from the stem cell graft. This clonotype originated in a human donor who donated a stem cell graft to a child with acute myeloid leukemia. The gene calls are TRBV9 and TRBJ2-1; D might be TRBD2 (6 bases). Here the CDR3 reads CASSPNRDFLDEQFF. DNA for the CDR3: TGTGCCAGCAGCCCTAACCGGGACTTTCTCGATGAGCAGTTCTTC.